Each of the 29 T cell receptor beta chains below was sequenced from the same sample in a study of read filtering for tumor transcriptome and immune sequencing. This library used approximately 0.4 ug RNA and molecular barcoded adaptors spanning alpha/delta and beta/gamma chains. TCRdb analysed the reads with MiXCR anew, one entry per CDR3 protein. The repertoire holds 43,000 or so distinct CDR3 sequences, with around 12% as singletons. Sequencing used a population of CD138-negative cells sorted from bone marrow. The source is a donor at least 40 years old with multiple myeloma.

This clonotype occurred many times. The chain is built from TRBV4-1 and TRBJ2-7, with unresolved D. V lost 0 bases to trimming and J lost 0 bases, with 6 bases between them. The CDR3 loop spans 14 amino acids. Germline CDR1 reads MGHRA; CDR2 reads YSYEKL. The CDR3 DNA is TGCGCCAGCAGCCAAGACTGGGCCTCCTACGAGCAGTACTTC. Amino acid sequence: CASSQDWASYEQYF.

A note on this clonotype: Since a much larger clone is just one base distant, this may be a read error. The CDR3 reads CASSPNGLAGDQQETQYF. As DNA, the CDR3 is TGTGCCAGCTCACCCAACGGACTAGCGGGGGACCAACAAGAGACCCAGTACTTC. The gene calls are TRBV18 and TRBJ2-1, with 13 bases lining up with TRBD2. The better agreement between TRBJ2-5 and the DNA end casts doubt on the J call. The CDR3 length is 18 residues. Looked up from germline, CDR1 is KGHSH and CDR2 is LQKENI.

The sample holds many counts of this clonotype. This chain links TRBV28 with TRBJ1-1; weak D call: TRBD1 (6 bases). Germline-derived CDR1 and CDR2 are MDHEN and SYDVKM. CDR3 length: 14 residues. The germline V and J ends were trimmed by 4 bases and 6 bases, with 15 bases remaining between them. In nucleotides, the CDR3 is TGTGCCAGCAGTTCTCAGGGGCTCAAGGCTGAAGCTTTCTTT. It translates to CASSSQGLKAEAFF.

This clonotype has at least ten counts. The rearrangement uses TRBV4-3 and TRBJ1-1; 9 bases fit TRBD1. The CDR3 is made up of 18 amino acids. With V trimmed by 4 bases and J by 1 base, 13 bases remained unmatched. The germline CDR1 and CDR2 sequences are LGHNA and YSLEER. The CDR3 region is CASSPSGQGLRRNTEAFF. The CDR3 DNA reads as TGCGCCAGCAGCCCGTCGGGACAGGGATTGAGGAGGAACACTGAAGCTTTCTTT.

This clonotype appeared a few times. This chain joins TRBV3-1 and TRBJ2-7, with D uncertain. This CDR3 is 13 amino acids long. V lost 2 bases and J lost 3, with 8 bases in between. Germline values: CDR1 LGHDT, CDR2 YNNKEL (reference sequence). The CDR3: CASSQIPDYEQYF. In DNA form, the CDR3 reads TGTGCCAGCAGCCAAATCCCAGACTACGAGCAGTACTTC.

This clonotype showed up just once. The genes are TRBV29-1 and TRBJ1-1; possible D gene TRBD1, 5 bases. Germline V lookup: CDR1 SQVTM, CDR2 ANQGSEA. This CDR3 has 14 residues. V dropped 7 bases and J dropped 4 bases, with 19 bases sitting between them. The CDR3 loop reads CSGDPPGRTTEAFF. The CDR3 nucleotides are TGCAGCGGGGACCCACCAGGGAGGACCACTGAAGCTTTCTTT. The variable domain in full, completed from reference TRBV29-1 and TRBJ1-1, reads SAVISQKPSRDICQRGTSLTIQCQVDSQVTMMFWYRQQPGQSLTLIATANQGSEATYESGFVIDKFPISRPNLTFSTLTVSNMSPEDSSIYLCSGDPPGRTTEAFFGQGTRLTVV.

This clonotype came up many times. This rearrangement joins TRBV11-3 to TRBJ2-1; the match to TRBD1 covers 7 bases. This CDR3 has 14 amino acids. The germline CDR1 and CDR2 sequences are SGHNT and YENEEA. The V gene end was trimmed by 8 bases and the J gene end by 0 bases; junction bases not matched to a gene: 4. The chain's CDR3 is CASGRDSSYNEQFF. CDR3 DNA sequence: TGTGCCAGCGGAAGGGACAGCTCCTACAATGAGCAGTTCTTC.

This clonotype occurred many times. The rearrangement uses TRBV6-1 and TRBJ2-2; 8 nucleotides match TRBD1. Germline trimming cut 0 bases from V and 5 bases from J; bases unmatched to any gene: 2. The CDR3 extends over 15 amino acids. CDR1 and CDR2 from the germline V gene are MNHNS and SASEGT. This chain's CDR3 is CASSEAQGDTGELFF. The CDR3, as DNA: TGTGCCAGCAGTGAAGCACAGGGGGATACCGGGGAGCTGTTTTTT.

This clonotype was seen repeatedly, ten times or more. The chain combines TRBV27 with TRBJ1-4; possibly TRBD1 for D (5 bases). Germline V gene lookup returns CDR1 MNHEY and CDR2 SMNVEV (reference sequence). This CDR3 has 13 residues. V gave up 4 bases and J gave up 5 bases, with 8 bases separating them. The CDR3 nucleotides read TGTGCCAGCAGTTCCAGGGACAATGAAAAACTGTTTTTT. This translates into CASSSRDNEKLFF.

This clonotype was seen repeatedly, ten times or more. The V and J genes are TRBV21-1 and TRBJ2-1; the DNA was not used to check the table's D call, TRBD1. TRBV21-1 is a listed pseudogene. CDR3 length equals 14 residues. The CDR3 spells CASRRQGSRDEQFF. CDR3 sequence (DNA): TGTGCCAGCAGACGACAGGGGTCTAGGGATGAGCAGTTCTTC.

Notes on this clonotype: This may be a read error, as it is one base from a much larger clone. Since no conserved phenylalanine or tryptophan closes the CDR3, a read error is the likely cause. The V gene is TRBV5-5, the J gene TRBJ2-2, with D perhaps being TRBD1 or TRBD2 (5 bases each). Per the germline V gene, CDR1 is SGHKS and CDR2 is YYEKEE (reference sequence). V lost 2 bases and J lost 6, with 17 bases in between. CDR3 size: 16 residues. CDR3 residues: CASSFWGRSSPGELFI. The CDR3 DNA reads TGTGCCAGCAGCTTCTGGGGACGATCCTCACCCGGGGAGCTGTTTATT.

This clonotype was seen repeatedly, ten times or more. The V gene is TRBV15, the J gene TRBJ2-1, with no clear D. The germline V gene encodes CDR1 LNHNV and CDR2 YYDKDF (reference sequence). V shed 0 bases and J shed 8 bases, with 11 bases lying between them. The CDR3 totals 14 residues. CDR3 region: CATSRDDSGDEQFF. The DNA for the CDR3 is TGTGCCACCAGCAGAGACGACTCCGGAGATGAGCAGTTCTTC. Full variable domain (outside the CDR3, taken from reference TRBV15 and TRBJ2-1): DAMVIQNPRYQVTQFGKPVTLSCSQTLNHNVMYWYQQKSSQAPKLLFHYYDKDFNNEADTPDNFQSRRPNTSFCFLDIRSPGLGDTAMYLCATSRDDSGDEQFFGPGTRLTVL.

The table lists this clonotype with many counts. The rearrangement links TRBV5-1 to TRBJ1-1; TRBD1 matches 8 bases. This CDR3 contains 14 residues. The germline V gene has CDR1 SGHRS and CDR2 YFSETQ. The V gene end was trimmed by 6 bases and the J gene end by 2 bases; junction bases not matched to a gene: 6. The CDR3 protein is CASTQGALNTEAFF. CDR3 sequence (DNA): TGCGCCAGCACTCAGGGGGCATTAAACACTGAAGCTTTCTTT.

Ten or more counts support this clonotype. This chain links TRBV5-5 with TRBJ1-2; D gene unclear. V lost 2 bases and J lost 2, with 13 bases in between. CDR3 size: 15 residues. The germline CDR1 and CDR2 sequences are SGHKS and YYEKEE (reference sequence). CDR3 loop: CASSFDGKANYGYTF. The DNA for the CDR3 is TGTGCCAGCAGCTTTGACGGGAAAGCCAACTATGGCTACACCTTC.

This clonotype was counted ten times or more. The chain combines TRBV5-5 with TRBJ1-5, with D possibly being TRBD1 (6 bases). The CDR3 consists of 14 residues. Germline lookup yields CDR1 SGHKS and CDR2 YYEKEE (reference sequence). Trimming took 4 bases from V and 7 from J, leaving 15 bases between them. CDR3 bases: TGTGCCAGCAGCCCTAACAGGGTGGGGCAGCCCCAGCATTTT. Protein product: CASSPNRVGQPQHF.

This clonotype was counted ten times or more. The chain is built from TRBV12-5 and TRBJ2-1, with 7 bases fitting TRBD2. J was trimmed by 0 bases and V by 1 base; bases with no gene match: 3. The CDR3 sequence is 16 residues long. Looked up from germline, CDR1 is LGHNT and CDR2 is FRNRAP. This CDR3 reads CASGLGRGSSYNEQFF. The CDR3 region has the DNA TGTGCTAGTGGTTTGGGACGCGGGAGCTCCTACAATGAGCAGTTCTTC.

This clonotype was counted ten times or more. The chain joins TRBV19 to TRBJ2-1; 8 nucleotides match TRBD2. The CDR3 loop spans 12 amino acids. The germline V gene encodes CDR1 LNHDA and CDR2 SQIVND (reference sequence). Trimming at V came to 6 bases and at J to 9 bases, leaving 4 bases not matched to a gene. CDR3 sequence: CASSGRAVEQFF. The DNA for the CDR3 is TGTGCCAGTAGCGGGAGGGCCGTTGAGCAGTTCTTC.

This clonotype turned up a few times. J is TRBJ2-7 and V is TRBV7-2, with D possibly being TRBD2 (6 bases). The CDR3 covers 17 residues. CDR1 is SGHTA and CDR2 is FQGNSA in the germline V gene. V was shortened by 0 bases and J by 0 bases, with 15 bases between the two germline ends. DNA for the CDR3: TGTGCCAGCAGCTTAGCGCTAGGAGCGGGTGACTCCTACGAGCAGTACTTC. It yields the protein CASSLALGAGDSYEQYF.

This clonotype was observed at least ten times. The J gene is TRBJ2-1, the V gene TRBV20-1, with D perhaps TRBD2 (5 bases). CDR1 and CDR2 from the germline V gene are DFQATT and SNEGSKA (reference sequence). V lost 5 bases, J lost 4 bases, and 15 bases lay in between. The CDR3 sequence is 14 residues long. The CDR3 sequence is CSAVLGLPYNEQFF. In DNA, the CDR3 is TGCAGTGCTGTACTAGGTCTCCCTTACAATGAGCAGTTCTTC.

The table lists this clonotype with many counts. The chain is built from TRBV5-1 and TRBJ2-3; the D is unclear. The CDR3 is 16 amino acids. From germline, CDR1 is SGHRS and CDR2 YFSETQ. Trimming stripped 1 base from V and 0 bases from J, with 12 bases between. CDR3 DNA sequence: TGCGCCAGCAGCTTGTGGTTTCGGAAAAGCACAGATACGCAGTATTTT. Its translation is CASSLWFRKSTDTQYF.

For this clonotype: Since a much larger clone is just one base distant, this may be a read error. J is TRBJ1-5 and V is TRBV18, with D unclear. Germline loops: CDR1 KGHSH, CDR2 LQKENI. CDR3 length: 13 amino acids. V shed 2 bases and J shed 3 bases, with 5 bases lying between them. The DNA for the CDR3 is TGTGCCAGCTCACCATCGCCCAATCAGCCCCAGCATTTT. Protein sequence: CASSPSPNQPQHF.

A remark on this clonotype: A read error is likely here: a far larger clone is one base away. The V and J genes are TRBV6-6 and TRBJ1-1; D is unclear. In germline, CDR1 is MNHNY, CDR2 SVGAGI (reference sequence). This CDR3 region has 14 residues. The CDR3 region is CASSYSLKSGEEHF. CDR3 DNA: TGTGCCAGCAGTTACTCGTTAAAAAGTGGGGAAGAACACTTT.

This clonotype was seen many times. For the CDR3, the DNA is TGTGCCAGCACCACGGGACTACAGGGGCAGGAGCAGTACTTC. This codes for CASTTGLQGQEQYF. This chain connects TRBV18 to TRBJ2-7; D is tentatively TRBD1 or TRBD2 (7 bases each). From germline, CDR1 is KGHSH and CDR2 LQKENI. The length of the CDR3 is 14 residues. The germline V and J ends were trimmed by 8 bases and 7 bases, with 21 bases remaining between them.

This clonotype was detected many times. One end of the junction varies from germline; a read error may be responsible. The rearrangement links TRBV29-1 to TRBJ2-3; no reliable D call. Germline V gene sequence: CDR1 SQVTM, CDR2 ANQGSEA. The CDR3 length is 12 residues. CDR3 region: CSVEEGTDTQYF. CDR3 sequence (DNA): TGCAGCGTCGAAGAGGGCACAGATACGCAGTATTTT.

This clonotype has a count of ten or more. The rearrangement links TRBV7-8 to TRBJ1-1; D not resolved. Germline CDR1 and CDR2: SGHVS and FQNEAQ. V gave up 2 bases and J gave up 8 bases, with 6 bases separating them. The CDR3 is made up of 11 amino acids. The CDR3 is CASSLMGEAFF. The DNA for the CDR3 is TGTGCCAGCAGCTTAATGGGAGAAGCTTTCTTT.

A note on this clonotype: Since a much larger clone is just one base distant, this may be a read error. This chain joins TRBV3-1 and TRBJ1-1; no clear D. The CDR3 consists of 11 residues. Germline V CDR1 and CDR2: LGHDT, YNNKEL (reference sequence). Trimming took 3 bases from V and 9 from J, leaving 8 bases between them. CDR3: CASSQSQKAFF. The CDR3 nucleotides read TGTGCCAGCAGCCAGAGTCAGAAAGCTTTCTTT.

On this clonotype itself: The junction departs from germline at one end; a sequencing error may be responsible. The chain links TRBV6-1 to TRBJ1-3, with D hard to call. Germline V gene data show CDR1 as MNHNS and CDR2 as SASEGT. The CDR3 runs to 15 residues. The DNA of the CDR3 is TGTGCCAGCAGTGCGCTCCGGTCCCCTGGAAACACCGTATATTTT. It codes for CASSALRSPGNTVYF.

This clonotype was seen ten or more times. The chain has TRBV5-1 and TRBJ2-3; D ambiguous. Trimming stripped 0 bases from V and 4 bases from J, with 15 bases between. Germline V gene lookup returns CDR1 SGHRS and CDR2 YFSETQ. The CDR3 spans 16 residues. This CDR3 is CASSLANLGSPDTQYF. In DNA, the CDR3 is TGCGCCAGCAGCTTGGCCAACCTAGGGTCCCCAGATACGCAGTATTTT.

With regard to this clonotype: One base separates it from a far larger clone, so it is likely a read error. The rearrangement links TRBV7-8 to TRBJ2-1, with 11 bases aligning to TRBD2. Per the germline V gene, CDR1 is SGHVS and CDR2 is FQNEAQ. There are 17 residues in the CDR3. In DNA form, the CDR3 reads TGTGTCAGCAGCTTATGGGGGTGGGGACTAGCGGTCAATGAGCAGTTCTTC. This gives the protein CVSSLWGWGLAVNEQFF.